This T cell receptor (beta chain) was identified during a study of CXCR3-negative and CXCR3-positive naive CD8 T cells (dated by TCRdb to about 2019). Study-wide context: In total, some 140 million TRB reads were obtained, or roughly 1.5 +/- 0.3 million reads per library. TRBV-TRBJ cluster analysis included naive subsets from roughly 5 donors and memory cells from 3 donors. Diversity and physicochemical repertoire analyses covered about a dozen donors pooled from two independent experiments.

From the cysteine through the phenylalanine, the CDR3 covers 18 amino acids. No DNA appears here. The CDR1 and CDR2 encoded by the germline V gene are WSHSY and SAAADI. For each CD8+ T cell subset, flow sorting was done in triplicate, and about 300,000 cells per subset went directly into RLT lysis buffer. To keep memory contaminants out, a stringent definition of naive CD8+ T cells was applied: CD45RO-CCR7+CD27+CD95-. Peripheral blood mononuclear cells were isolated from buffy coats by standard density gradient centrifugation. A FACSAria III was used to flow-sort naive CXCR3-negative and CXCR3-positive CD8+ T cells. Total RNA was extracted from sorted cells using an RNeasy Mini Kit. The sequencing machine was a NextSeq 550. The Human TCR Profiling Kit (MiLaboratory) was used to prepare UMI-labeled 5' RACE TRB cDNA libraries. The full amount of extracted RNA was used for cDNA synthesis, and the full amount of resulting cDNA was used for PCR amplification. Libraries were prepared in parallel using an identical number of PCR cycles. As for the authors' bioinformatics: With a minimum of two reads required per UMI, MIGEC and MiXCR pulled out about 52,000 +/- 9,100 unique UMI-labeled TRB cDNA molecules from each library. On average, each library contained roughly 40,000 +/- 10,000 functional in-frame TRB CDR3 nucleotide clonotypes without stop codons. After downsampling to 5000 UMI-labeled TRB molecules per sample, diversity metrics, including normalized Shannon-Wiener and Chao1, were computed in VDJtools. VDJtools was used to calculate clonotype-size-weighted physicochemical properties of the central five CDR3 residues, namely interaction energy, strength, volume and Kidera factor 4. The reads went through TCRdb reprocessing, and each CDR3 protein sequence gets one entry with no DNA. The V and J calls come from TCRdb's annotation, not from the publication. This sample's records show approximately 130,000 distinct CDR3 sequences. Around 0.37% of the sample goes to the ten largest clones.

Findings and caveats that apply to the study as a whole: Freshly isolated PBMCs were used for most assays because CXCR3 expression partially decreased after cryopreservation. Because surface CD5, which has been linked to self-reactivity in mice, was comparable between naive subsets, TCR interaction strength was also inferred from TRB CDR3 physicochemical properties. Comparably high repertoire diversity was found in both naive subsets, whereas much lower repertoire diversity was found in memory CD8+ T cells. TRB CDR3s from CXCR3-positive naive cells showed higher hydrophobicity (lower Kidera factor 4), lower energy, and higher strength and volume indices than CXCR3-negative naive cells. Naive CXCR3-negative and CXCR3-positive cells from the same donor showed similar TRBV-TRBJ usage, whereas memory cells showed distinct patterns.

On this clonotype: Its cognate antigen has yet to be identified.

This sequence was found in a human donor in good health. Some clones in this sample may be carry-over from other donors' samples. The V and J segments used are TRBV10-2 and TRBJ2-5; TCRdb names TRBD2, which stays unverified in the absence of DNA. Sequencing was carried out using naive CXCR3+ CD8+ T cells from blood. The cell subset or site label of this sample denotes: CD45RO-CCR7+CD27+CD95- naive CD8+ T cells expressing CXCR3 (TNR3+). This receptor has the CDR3 CASSETGTSGGRWETQYF.